This T cell receptor (beta chain) was recorded in a study of blood T cell repertoires in COVID-19. In the study's own analysis: Amplification from reference gene primers served as the basis for estimated nucleated cell counts. The method was immunoSEQ multiplex PCR; TCRdb's version includes in-frame clones alone and lacks a portion of them. V and J calls and clone size are as listed in that table; D and trimming were resolved from the DNA. Altogether 95,000 to 150,000 clones are present, around 88% being singletons, with the ten largest covering roughly 5.5%. This clone was observed a few times. Trimming at V came to 3 bases and at J to 4 bases, leaving 5 bases not matched to a gene. The CDR3 loop spans 15 amino acids. Germline assignment: CDR1 MNHEY and CDR2 SVGAGI.

V gene TRBV6-5 combines with J gene TRBJ2-2; 7 nucleotides align to TRBD1. This clonotype was obtained from a man older than 75 with active or convalescent COVID-19. The sequencing sample was made of peripheral blood. This CDR3 is CASSYLGGSTGELFF. CDR3 nucleotide sequence: TGTGCCAGCAGTTATTTAGGGGGCTCCACCGGGGAGCTGTTTTTT.